This entry is about one TCR beta chain. Germline V gene lookup returns CDR1 SGHNT and CDR2 YYREEE (reference sequence). Trimming shortened V by 0 bases and J by 1 base, and 7 bases separated the two germline ends. This CDR3 region has 15 residues. The data stem from a study of CD8 T cells in Susac syndrome. Random hexamers primed reverse transcription of roughly 0.5 to 1 ug RNA. TCRdb ran MiXCR on the immunoSEQ multiplex PCR reads and lists one entry per CDR3 protein. This sample yields 170,000 or so distinct CDR3 sequences, of which 80% to 95% are seen a single time; approximately 0.09% belongs to the top ten.

This TCR came from a human donor with multiple sclerosis. The rearrangement uses TRBV5-4 and TRBJ2-2, with a tentative D call TRBD1 (5 bases). Sequences were obtained from CD4+ T cells from PBMCs. DNA for the CDR3: TGTGCCAGCAGCTTGGCAACAGGGAACACCGGGGAGCTGTTTTTT. Translating gives CASSLATGNTGELFF. Based on the CDR3 plus reference TRBV5-4 and TRBJ2-2, the full variable domain is ETGVTQSPTHLIKTRGQQVTLRCSSQSGHNTVSWYQQALGQGPQFIFQYYREEENGRGNFPPRFSGLQFPNYSSELNVNALELDDSALYLCASSLATGNTGELFFGEGSRLTVL.